The TCR beta chain described here comes from a study of cytomegalovirus exposure and HLA in healthy donors. Study-wide results and caveats: Per published reports, the classifier diagnosed cytomegalovirus status with high specificity and sensitivity.

About this clone itself: Its antigen is not identified.

V was cut by 2 bases and J by 3 bases, with 11 bases left in between. The CDR3 is made up of 14 amino acids. Germline CDR1 and CDR2: MDHEN and SYDVKM. Some clones are missing from TCRdb's copy, which holds only in-frame ones; the method was immunoSEQ multiplex PCR. The sample has approximately 280,000 clones; 88% are singletons. The source is a woman aged 18 to 35 in good health and CMV-seronegative. Sequenced material: PBMCs. The V call is TRBV28, the J call TRBJ2-7; D remains ambiguous. CDR3 in DNA: TGTGCCAGCAGTTTACAGCGTACCGGCTACGAGCAGTACTTC. It translates to CASSLQRTGYEQYF.